This T cell receptor (beta chain) is from a study of T cell responses to AZD1222 COVID-19 vaccine. Study summary: Pooling was applied to second doses at about 4 or about 12 weeks. Regarding the study as a whole: Just a handful of AZD1222 recipients were seropositive at baseline. Two doses of AZD1222 preceded a rise in Spike-specific TCR breadth and depth. Repertoires were obtained only post-peak T cell response.

Only in-frame clones appear in the TCRdb table, and some are missing; sequencing was by immunoSEQ multiplex PCR. This sample yields about 110,000 clones, of which about 85% are seen a single time; about 3% belongs to the top ten. V trimming: 2 bases; J trimming: 7 bases; junction bases outside the gene matches: 6. The germline CDR1 and CDR2 sequences are SGHTA and FQGNSA. CDR3 length equals 15 residues. Points on this clone: The target antigen is unknown.

V gene TRBV7-2 combines with J gene TRBJ1-5; the match to TRBD1 covers 9 bases. Sequences were derived from peripheral blood, sampled on day 0 of AZD1222 vaccination. This clonotype was sampled from an adult in good health. In DNA form, the CDR3 reads TGTGCCAGCAGCTTACTGACAGGGGGTCAGCAGCCCCAGCATTTT. Translating gives CASSLLTGGQQPQHF.